Only a few counts were recorded for the clone carrying this T cell receptor (beta chain). Methods used by the authors: Reference gene primer amplification in the assay estimated nucleated cell counts. Repertoires were generated with immunoSEQ multiplex PCR, while TCRdb's copy carries only in-frame clones and drops some. V, J and clone size were drawn from that table, and D and trimming were deduced from the DNA. This sample carries 98,000 or so clones, about four fifths of them seen once, and the ten largest clones take 26%. Germline CDR1 SGHNT, CDR2 YYREEE (reference sequence). The CDR3 is made up of 14 amino acids. J gave up 8 bases and V 1 base, and 9 bases lay outside the gene matches. The entry originates in a study of blood T cell repertoires in COVID-19. Study-level information: Samples of COVID-19 (acute and convalescent) were obtained from the United States, Italy and Spain. PBMCs, B-cell-depleted T cells, or T cells provided the cDNA or gDNA that made up the material.

The genes are TRBV5-4 and TRBJ2-7; 7 nucleotides match TRBD1. Specimen: peripheral blood. The TCR was taken from a man aged 55-75 years with acute or convalescent COVID-19. CDR3 in DNA: TGTGCCAGCAGCTTGCGGGGACAGATACTGCAGCAGTACTTC. Translation: CASSLRGQILQQYF.